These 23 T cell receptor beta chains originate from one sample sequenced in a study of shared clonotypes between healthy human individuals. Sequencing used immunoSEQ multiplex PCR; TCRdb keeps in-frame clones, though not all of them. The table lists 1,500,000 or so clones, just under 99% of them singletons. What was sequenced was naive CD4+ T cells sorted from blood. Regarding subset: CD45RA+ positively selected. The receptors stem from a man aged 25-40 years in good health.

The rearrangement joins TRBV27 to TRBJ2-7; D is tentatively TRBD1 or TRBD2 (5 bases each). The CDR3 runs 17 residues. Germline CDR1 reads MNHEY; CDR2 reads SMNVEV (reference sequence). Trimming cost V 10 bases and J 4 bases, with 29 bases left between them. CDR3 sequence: CATSNRRTRLGGYEQYF. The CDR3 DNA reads TGTGCCACCTCAAACAGGAGAACTCGGCTCGGAGGATACGAGCAGTACTTC.

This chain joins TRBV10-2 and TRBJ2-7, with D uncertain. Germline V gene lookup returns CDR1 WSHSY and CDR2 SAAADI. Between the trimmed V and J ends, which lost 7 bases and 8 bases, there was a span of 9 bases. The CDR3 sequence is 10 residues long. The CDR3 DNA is TGCGCCAGCAAAGAGATTAAGCAGTACTTC. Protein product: CASKEIKQYF.

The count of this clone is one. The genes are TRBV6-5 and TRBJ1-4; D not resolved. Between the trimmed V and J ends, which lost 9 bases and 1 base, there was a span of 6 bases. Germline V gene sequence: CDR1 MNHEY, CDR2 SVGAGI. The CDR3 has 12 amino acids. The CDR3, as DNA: TGTGCCAGTCGGAGAACTAATGAAAAACTGTTTTTT. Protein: CASRRTNEKLFF.

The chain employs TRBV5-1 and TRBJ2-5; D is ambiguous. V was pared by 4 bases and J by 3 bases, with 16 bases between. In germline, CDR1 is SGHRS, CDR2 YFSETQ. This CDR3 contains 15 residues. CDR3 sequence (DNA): TGCGCCAGCAGCCCAGCGTCAGGCCGGGAAGAGACCCAGTACTTC. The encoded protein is CASSPASGREETQYF.

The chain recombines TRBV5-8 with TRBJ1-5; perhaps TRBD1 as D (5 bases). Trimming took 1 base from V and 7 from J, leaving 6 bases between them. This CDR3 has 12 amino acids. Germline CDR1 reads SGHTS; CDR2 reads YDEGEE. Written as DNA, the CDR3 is TGTGCCAGCAGCTTGTGGGGGCAGCCCCAGCATTTT. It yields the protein CASSLWGQPQHF.

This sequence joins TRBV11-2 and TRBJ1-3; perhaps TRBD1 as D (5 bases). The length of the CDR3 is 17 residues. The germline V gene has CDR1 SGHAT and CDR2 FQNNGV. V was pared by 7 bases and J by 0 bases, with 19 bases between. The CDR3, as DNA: TGTGCCAGCACCCAAAGGGTACAGGCTAACTCTGGAAACACCATATATTTT. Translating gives CASTQRVQANSGNTIYF.

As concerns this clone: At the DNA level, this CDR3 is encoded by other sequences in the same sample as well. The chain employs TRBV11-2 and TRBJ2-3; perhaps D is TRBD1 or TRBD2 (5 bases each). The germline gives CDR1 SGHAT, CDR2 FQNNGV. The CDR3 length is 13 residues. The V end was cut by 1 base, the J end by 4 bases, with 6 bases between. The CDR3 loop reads CASSLAGPDTQYF. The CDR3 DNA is TGTGCCAGCAGCTTAGCGGGGCCAGATACGCAGTATTTT.

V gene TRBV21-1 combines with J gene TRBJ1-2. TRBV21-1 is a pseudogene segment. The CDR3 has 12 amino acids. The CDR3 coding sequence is TGTGCCAGCAGCAAATCTTCTGGTGGCTACACCTTC. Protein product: CASSKSSGGYTF.

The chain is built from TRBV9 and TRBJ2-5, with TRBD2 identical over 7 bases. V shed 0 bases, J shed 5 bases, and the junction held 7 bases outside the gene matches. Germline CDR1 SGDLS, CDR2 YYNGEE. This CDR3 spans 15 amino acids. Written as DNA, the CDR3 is TGTGCCAGCAGCGTAGACGGCGGGACTACCGAGACCCAGTACTTC. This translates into CASSVDGGTTETQYF. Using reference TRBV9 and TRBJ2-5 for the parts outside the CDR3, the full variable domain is DSGVTQTPKHLITATGQRVTLRCSPRSGDLSVYWYQQSLDQGLQFLIQYYNGEERAKGNILERFSAQQFPDLHSELNLSSLELGDSALYFCASSVDGGTTETQYFGPGTRLLVL.

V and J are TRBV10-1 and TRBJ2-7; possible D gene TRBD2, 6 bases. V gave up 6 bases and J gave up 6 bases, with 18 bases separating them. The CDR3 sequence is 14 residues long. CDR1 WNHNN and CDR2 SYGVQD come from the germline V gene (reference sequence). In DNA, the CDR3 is TGCGCCAGCAGCGAGGGACCGACTAGTTCCGAGCAGTACTTC. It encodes CASSEGPTSSEQYF.

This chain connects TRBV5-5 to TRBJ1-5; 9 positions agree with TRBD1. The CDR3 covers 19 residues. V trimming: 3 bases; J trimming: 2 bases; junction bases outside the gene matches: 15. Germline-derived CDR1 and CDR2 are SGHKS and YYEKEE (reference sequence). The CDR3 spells CASSSRPSGQGGGNQPQHF. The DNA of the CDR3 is TGTGCCAGCAGCTCCCGACCCTCGGGACAGGGAGGTGGCAATCAGCCCCAGCATTTT.

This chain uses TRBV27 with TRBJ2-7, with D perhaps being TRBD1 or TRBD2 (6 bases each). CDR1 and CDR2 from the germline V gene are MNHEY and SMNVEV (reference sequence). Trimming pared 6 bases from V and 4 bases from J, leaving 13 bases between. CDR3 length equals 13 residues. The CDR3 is CASSRIGGYEQYF. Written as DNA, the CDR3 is TGTGCCAGCAGCCGGATAGGGGGGTACGAGCAGTACTTC.

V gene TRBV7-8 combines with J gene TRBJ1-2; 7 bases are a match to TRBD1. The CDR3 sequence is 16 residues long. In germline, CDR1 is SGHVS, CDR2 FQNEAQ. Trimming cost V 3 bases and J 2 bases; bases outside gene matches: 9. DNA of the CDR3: TGTGCCAGCAGCTTCCGTACTGGGACAGAGAACTATGGCTACACCTTC. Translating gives CASSFRTGTENYGYTF. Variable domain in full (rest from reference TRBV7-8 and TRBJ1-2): GAGVSQSPRYKVAKRGQDVALRCDPISGHVSLFWYQQALGQGPEFLTYFQNEAQLDKSGLPSDRFFAERPEGSVSTLKIQRTQQEDSAVYLCASSFRTGTENYGYTFGSGTRLTVV.

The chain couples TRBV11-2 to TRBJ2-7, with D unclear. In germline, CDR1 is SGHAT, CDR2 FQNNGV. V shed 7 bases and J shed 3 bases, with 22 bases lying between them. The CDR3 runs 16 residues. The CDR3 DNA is TGTGCCAGCACCCCTGATCGGGCCCAGAAGGTCTACGAGCAGTACTTC. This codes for CASTPDRAQKVYEQYF. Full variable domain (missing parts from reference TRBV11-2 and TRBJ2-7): EAGVAQSPRYKIIEKRQSVAFWCNPISGHATLYWYQQILGQGPKLLIQFQNNGVVDDSQLPKDRFSAERLKGVDSTLKIQPAKLEDSAVYLCASTPDRAQKVYEQYFGPGTRLTVT.

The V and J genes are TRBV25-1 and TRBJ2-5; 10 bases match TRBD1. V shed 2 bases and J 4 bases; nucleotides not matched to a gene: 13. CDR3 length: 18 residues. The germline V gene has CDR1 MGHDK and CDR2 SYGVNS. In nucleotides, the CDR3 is TGTGCCAGCAGTGAACCATCGGGACAGGGGAATTGGGGAGAGACCCAGTACTTC. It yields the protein CASSEPSGQGNWGETQYF. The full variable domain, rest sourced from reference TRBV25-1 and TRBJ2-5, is EADIYQTPRYLVIGTGKKITLECSQTMGHDKMYWYQQDPGMELHLIHYSYGVNSTEKGDLSSESTVSRIRTEHFPLTLESARPSHTSQYLCASSEPSGQGNWGETQYFGPGTRLLVL.

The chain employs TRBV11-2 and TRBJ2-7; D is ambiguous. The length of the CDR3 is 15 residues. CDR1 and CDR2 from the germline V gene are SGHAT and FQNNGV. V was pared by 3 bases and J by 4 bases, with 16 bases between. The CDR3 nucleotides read TGTGCCAGCAGCTTTAGCACACCGGACCCGTACGAGCAGTACTTC. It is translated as CASSFSTPDPYEQYF.

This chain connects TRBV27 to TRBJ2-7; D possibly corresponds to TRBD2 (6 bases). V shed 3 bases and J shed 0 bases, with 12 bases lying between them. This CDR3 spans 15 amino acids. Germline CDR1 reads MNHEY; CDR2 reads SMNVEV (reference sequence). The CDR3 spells CASSLEGTYSYEQYF. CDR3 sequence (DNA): TGTGCCAGCAGTTTGGAGGGGACTTACTCCTACGAGCAGTACTTC.

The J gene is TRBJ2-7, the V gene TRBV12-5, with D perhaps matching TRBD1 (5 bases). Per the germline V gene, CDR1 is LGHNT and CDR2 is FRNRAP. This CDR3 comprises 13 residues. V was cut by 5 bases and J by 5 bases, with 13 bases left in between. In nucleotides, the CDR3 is TGTGCTAGTGGTACCCCGGACAACGACGAGCAGTACTTC. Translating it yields CASGTPDNDEQYF.

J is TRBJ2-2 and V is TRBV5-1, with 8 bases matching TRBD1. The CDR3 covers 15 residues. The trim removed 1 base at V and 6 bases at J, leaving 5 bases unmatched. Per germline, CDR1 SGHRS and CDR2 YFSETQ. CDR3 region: CASSLNSGGSGELFF. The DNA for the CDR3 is TGCGCCAGCAGCTTGAATTCAGGGGGCTCCGGGGAGCTGTTTTTT.

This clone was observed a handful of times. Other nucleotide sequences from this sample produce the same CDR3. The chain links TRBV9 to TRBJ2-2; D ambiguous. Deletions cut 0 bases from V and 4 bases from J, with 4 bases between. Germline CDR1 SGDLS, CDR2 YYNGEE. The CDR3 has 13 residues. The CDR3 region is CASSVGGTGELFF. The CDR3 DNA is TGTGCCAGCAGCGTAGGGGGCACCGGGGAGCTGTTTTTT.

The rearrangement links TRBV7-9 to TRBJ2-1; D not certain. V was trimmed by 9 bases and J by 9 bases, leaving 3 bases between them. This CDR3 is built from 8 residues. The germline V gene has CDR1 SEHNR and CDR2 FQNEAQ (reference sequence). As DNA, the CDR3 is TGTGCCAGTAGTGAGCAGTTCTTC. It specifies CASSEQFF.

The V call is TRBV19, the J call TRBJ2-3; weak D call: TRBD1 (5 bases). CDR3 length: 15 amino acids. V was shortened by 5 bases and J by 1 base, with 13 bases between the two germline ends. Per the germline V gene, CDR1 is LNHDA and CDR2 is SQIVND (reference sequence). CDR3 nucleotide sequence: TGTGCCAGTAGTCCAAACCTAGGGGGCACAGATACGCAGTATTTT. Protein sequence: CASSPNLGGTDTQYF. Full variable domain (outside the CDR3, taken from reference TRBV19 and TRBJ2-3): DGGITQSPKYLFRKEGQNVTLSCEQNLNHDAMYWYRQDPGQGLRLIYYSQIVNDFQKGDIAEGYSVSREKKESFPLTVTSAQKNPTAFYLCASSPNLGGTDTQYFGPGTRLTVL.

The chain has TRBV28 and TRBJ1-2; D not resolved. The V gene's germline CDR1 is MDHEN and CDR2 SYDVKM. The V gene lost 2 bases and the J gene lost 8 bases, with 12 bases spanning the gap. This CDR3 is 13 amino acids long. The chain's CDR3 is CASSLPPRVGYTF. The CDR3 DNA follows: TGTGCCAGCAGTTTACCCCCCCGGGTCGGCTACACCTTC.